The sequence of this TCR beta chain was determined in a study of blood T cell repertoires in COVID-19. Study context: Acute and convalescent COVID-19 samples came from the United States, Italy and Spain. PBMCs, B-cell-depleted T cells, or T cells were the source of the cDNA or gDNA that made up the material.

As processed by the authors: Counts of nucleated cells, estimated from reference gene primer amplification, were obtained. Profiling relied on immunoSEQ multiplex PCR, and the TCRdb table lists in-frame clones only, not all of them. D and trimming were read from the DNA, whereas the V and J calls and clone size are those reported in that table. The sample carries around 130,000 clones, around 89% recorded once. Sample: peripheral blood. The origin of this receptor is a human donor with COVID-19, enrolled during active disease. The donor label of this sample is uncertain.

The CDR3: CASSLTQGVNGNTIYF. Written as DNA, the CDR3 is TGCGCCAGCAGCTTGACACAGGGAGTGAACGGAAACACCATATATTTT. The J gene is TRBJ1-3, the V gene TRBV5-1, with a weak D call TRBD1 (6 bases). The CDR3 runs 16 residues. The germline V gene encodes CDR1 SGHRS and CDR2 YFSETQ. The V end lost 1 base, the J end lost 4 bases, and 15 bases lay between the germline ends.